A selection of T cell receptor beta chains follows, all from one sample in a study of OX40 agonist ivuxolimab in advanced cancers. The table came from immunoSEQ multiplex PCR; TCRdb's copy has only in-frame clones and leaves some out. The profile shows under 20,000 clones, roughly 90% of them singletons. The starting material was CD4+ or CD8+ T cells sorted from blood, obtained in a trial of the OX40 agonist ivuxolimab. All receptors derive from an adult with an advanced solid tumor such as melanoma, head and neck, liver or kidney cancer. Each CDR3 is given with its conserved first and last residue. The D gene is left open where the match is weak. Rows give clone size only sometimes, using once, few, many, or a class for an expanded clone.

clone size,D gene,J gene,V gene,CDR3 protein,CDR3 DNA
-,-,TRBJ2-7,TRBV27,CASSIAEGRREQYF,TGTGCCAGCAGCATTGCCGAGGGTCGACGCGAGCAGTACTTC
-,-,TRBJ2-3,TRBV13,CASSPRGATGTDTQCF,TGTGCCAGCAGCCCCAGGGGGGCGACCGGCACAGATACGCAGTGTTTT
-,-,TRBJ1-2,TRBV11-2,CASSPAYYGYTF,TGTGCCAGCAGCCCTGCCTACTATGGCTACACCTTC
-,-,TRBJ1-2,TRBV6-5,CASSTGHYYGYTF,TGTGCCAGCAGCACCGGACACTACTATGGCTACACCTTC
-,TRBD1,TRBJ2-7,TRBV30,CAWTPGTGTYEQYF,TGTGCCTGGACCCCCGGGACAGGGACCTACGAGCAGTACTTC
-,-,TRBJ2-7,TRBV6-6,CASSYDGGLGYEQYF,TGTGCCAGCAGTTACGATGGGGGGCTAGGCTACGAGCAGTACTTC
once,-,TRBJ1-2,TRBV27,CASSLSLDDGYTF,TGTGCCAGCAGTTTATCCCTGGATGACGGCTACACCTTC
-,-,TRBJ2-7,TRBV13,CASSPQSEQYF,TGTGCCAGCAGCCCCCAGAGCGAGCAGTACTTC
-,-,TRBJ1-5,TRBV27,CASSQWGGNQPQHF,TGTGCCAGCAGTCAGTGGGGGGGCAATCAGCCCCAGCATTTT
medium-sized,-,TRBJ2-7,TRBV27,CASSPRGSTYEQYF,TGTGCCAGCTCGCCCCGGGGGTCCACCTACGAGCAGTACTTC
-,-,TRBJ2-1,TRBV10-2,CASSPGVVSYNEQFF,TGCGCCAGCAGTCCCGGGGTGGTCTCCTACAATGAGCAGTTCTTC
-,-,TRBJ2-7,TRBV7-9,CASSLGQAYYEQYF,TGTGCCAGCAGCTTAGGGCAGGCGTACTACGAGCAGTACTTC
-,-,TRBJ1-4,TRBV5-1,CASSLEGQGRGEKLFF,TGCGCCAGCAGCTTGGAAGGGCAGGGACGAGGTGAAAAACTGTTTTTT
-,TRBD1,TRBJ2-3,TRBV6-1,CASSALRGQDTQYF,TGTGCCAGCAGCGCCCTCCGGGGACAGGATACGCAGTATTTT
-,-,TRBJ2-7,TRBV9,CASSLGPGELYEQYF,TGTGCCAGCAGCCTCGGACCGGGGGAACTCTACGAGCAGTACTTC
-,TRBD1,TRBJ1-2,TRBV7-9,CASSSSGTVYGYTF,TGTGCCAGCAGCTCGTCCGGGACAGTCTATGGCTACACCTTC
-,-,TRBJ1-1,TRBV7-6,CASSLDPDTEAFF,TGTGCCAGCAGCTTGGACCCAGACACTGAAGCTTTCTTT
-,-,TRBJ1-1,TRBV7-9,CASSHGGVGTEAFF,TGTGCCAGCAGCCACGGGGGAGTCGGCACTGAAGCTTTCTTT
-,-,TRBJ2-6,TRBV5-6,CASSLPENSGANVLTF,TGTGCCAGCAGCTTGCCCGAAAACTCTGGGGCCAACGTCCTGACTTTC
-,TRBD1,TRBJ2-1,TRBV5-6,CASSLPDRGVNEQFF,TGTGCCAGCAGCTTACCAGACAGGGGGGTGAATGAGCAGTTCTTC
-,-,TRBJ1-2,TRBV28,CASSSSGAYGYTF,TGTGCCAGCAGTTCCTCGGGCGCTTATGGCTACACCTTC
-,TRBD1,TRBJ2-4,TRBV19,CASSSPGTENIQYF,TGTGCCAGTAGTTCCCCCGGGACAGAAAACATTCAGTACTTC
-,-,TRBJ2-7,TRBV15,CATSSGDVSSYEQYF,TGTGCCACCAGCAGCGGGGACGTATCCTCCTACGAGCAGTACTTC
once,-,TRBJ2-7,TRBV25-1,CASSTGRELGEQYF,TGTGCCAGCTCGACAGGGAGGGAGCTGGGCGAGCAGTACTTC
-,TRBD2,TRBJ2-2,TRBV28,CASSLLLPGLAGGNTGELFF,TGTGCCAGCAGTTTATTGCTCCCGGGACTAGCGGGAGGCAACACCGGGGAGCTGTTTTTT
-,-,TRBJ1-5,TRBV5-1,CASSLEGGNQPQHF,TGCGCCAGCAGCTTGGAGGGGGGAAATCAGCCCCAGCATTTT
-,-,TRBJ2-3,TRBV27,CASSFQGGSTDTQYF,TGTGCCAGCAGTTTCCAGGGGGGTAGCACAGATACGCAGTATTTT
once,-,TRBJ2-1,TRBV7-8,CASNYPGPKYNGQFF,TGTGCCAGCAACTATCCGGGACCAAAATACAATGGGCAGTTCTTC
-,-,TRBJ1-2,TRBV27,CASSLLQTGNYGYTF,TGTGCCAGCAGTTTACTCCAGACGGGAAACTATGGCTACACCTTC